These 19 T cell receptor beta chains were all obtained from the same sample, sequenced in a study of T cell repertoires in cytomegalovirus infection (dated by TCRdb to about 2019). The sample was run on an Illumina HiSeq 1500. TCRdb reprocessing: public reads trimmed at Q25 with fastp, clones called with MiXCR, in-frame beta chains kept. Rows merge per CDR3 protein into single entries with the most common DNA and genes. Present in this sample are about 920,000 distinct CDR3 sequences, 30% to 40% of which were seen just once. Of the sample, roughly an eighth falls within the top ten clones. The treatment or condition label, read with the paper, signifies: in vitro stimulation with specific CMV peptide epitopes to enrich CMV-specific T cells. These receptors' targets are unknown. The starting material was cultured CD8+ T cells from PBMCs, obtained from culture after CMV antigen stimulation. These receptors originate from a human donor in good health (CMV status not recorded). Some clones in this sample may be carry-over from other donors' samples.

In this sample, this clonotype turned up a few times. The V call is TRBV19, the J call TRBJ2-1, with D unresolved. Germline V gene sequence: CDR1 LNHDA, CDR2 SQIVND (reference sequence). V gave up 10 bases and J gave up 1 base, with 20 bases separating them. The CDR3 is 16 amino acids. The CDR3 DNA is TGTGCCACCTCACCTTTCCACGGCAATTCCTACAATGAGCAGTTCTTC. It specifies CATSPFHGNSYNEQFF.

The chain recombines TRBV15 with TRBJ2-1, with unresolved D. The CDR3 totals 15 residues. V was trimmed by 0 bases and J by 0 bases, leaving 6 bases between them. Germline V gene data show CDR1 as LNHNV and CDR2 as YYDKDF (reference sequence). As DNA, the CDR3 is TGTGCCACCAGCAGAGATAAGAGCTCCTACAATGAGCAGTTCTTC. This gives the protein CATSRDKSSYNEQFF.

The chain joins TRBV20-1 to TRBJ1-4, with D possibly TRBD1 on 6 matching bases. CDR1 DFQATT and CDR2 SNEGSKA come from the germline V gene (reference sequence). The CDR3 is made up of 14 amino acids. The CDR3 nucleotides read TGCAGAGAAGGGACAATCGCAACTAATGAAAAACTGTTTTTT. As protein: CREGTIATNEKLFF.

This clonotype has just a few counts. The CDR3 here is CASSFGLKETQYF. CDR3 DNA sequence: TGTGCCAGCAGCTTTGGACTAAAAGAGACCCAGTACTTC. The V gene is TRBV7-2, the J gene TRBJ2-5, with D maybe TRBD2 (6 bases). CDR1 and CDR2 (germline): SGHTA, FQGNSA. This CDR3 region has 13 residues. V gave up 3 bases and J gave up 3 bases, with 8 bases separating them.

Ten or more counts support this clonotype. The CDR3 sequence is CASSFDPPQGPYYQPQHF. CDR3 bases: TGTGCCAGCAGCTTCGACCCACCCCAGGGTCCCTACTATCAGCCCCAGCATTTT. V usage is TRBV7-6 and J usage is TRBJ1-5, with D possibly matching TRBD1 (5 bases). CDR1 is SGHVS, CDR2 FNYEAQ, per germline. V shed 3 bases and J shed 5 bases, with 23 bases lying between them. The CDR3 is 18 residues long.

The sample holds many counts of this clonotype. The chain has TRBV7-6 and TRBJ2-3; 12 bases map to TRBD2. The CDR3 has 17 amino acids. The V gene's germline CDR1 is SGHVS and CDR2 FNYEAQ. V was pared by 5 bases and J by 0 bases, with 6 bases of the junction left unmatched. The CDR3 protein is CASSHGLAGTSTDTQYF. CDR3 coding DNA: TGTGCCAGCAGCCACGGACTAGCGGGGACTAGCACAGATACGCAGTATTTT.

A few counts support this clonotype. V usage is TRBV15 and J usage is TRBJ1-5; tentative D call: TRBD1 (6 bases). The length of the CDR3 is 14 residues. V lost 4 bases and J 5 bases, leaving 12 bases between the germline ends. CDR1 and CDR2 from the germline V gene are LNHNV and YYDKDF (reference sequence). This CDR3 reads CATSTWDTYQPQHF. CDR3 nucleotides: TGTGCCACCAGCACCTGGGACACCTATCAGCCCCAGCATTTT.

The CDR3 DNA sequence: TGTGCCAGTTGGACAGGGAACACCGGGGAGCTGTTTTTT. Translating it yields CASWTGNTGELFF. The chain links TRBV27 to TRBJ2-2; 7 bases are a match to TRBD1. There are 13 residues in the CDR3. Unmatched junction bases numbered 2, after V lost 9 bases and J lost 1 base. Germline assignment: CDR1 MNHEY and CDR2 SMNVEV (reference sequence).

This clonotype showed up just a few times. The J gene is TRBJ2-1, the V gene TRBV5-4; a possible D gene is TRBD2 (6 bases). CDR1 SGHNT and CDR2 YYREEE come from the germline V gene (reference sequence). Trimming took off 0 bases at V and 2 bases at J, with 9 bases between the two ends. The CDR3 has 15 residues. The CDR3 DNA reads as TGTGCCAGCAGCTTGGTGTTAGCGGCCTACAATGAGCAGTTCTTC. This translates into CASSLVLAAYNEQFF.

This clonotype was counted a few times. The chain recombines TRBV3-1 with TRBJ1-6; D might be TRBD1 (5 bases). CDR3 size: 15 residues. Germline CDR1 LGHDT, CDR2 YNNKEL (reference sequence). Trimming took 7 bases from V and 0 from J, leaving 10 bases between them. DNA of the CDR3: TGTGCCAGCAATAGGGGTATCTCCTATAATTCACCCCTCCACTTT. Amino acids: CASNRGISYNSPLHF. The full variable domain, its missing parts supplied by reference TRBV3-1 and TRBJ1-6, is DTAVSQTPKYLVTQMGNDKSIKCEQNLGHDTMYWYKQDSKKFLKIMFSYNNKELIINETVPNRFSPKSPDKAHLNLHINSLELGDSAVYFCASNRGISYNSPLHFGNGTRLTVT.

The CDR3 DNA is TGTGCCAGCAGCGCGGTAATAGCGGGGGACACAGATACGCAGTATTTT. Residues: CASSAVIAGDTDTQYF. The V and J genes are TRBV11-3 and TRBJ2-3; 9 nucleotides align to TRBD2. The CDR3 consists of 16 residues. Germline lookup yields CDR1 SGHNT and CDR2 YENEEA. The trim removed 5 bases at V and 2 bases at J, leaving 8 bases unmatched. Variable domain in full (rest from reference TRBV11-3 and TRBJ2-3): EAGVVQSPRYKIIEKKQPVAFWCNPISGHNTLYWYLQNLGQGPELLIRYENEEAVDDSQLPKDRFSAERLKGVDSTLKIQPAELGDSAVYLCASSAVIAGDTDTQYFGPGTRLTVL.

The rearrangement uses TRBV28 and TRBJ2-2; no reliable D call. CDR1 is MDHEN and CDR2 is SYDVKM in the germline V gene. V gave up 6 bases and J gave up 6 bases, with 20 bases separating them. CDR3 length equals 16 residues. CDR3 DNA sequence: TGTGCCAGCAGAACCGGCAGGAATGTGTTCGCCGGGGAGCTGTTTTTT. Its translation is CASRTGRNVFAGELFF.

The chain links TRBV28 to TRBJ1-1, with a tentative D call TRBD1 (5 bases). CDR1 MDHEN and CDR2 SYDVKM come from the germline V gene. The CDR3 consists of 14 residues. V shed 1 base and J shed 4 bases, with 10 bases lying between them. Here the CDR3 DNA reads TGTGCCAGCAGTTTATCAGGGAGGGTCACTGAAGCTTTCTTT. This gives the protein CASSLSGRVTEAFF.

The chain has TRBV7-6 and TRBJ1-2, with 11 bases matching TRBD1. V lost 5 bases and J lost 7; bases outside the gene matches: 12. Germline V gives CDR1 SGHVS, CDR2 FNYEAQ. This CDR3 has 16 residues. In DNA, the CDR3 is TGTGCCAGCAGCCCATTCAGGGACAGGGGGGATTTTGGCTACACCTTC. Its translation: CASSPFRDRGDFGYTF.

The chain has TRBV28 and TRBJ2-5; D might be TRBD1 (6 bases). The CDR3 spans 15 residues. Trimming pared 7 bases from V and 6 bases from J, leaving 21 bases between. Looked up from germline, CDR1 is MDHEN and CDR2 is SYDVKM. The CDR3: CASTGYRGTAQTQYF. CDR3 DNA sequence: TGTGCCAGCACCGGATATAGGGGGACCGCGCAGACCCAGTACTTC.

The rearrangement uses TRBV24-1 and TRBJ2-2, with D possibly being TRBD1 (6 bases). V lost 2 bases to trimming and J lost 3 bases, with 12 bases between them. CDR1 is KGHDR, CDR2 SFDVKD, per germline. The CDR3 contains 16 residues. CDR3: CATSDSPTGYTGELFF. The CDR3 DNA reads as TGTGCCACCAGTGATTCTCCGACAGGATACACCGGGGAGCTGTTTTTT.

This clonotype was seen a handful of times. The CDR3 nucleotides read TGTGCCAGCAGCTACCGGACAGGGGGTTACCAAGAGACCCAGTACTTC. This translates into CASSYRTGGYQETQYF. The chain has TRBV7-6 and TRBJ2-5, with 10 bases fitting TRBD1. This CDR3 comprises 16 residues. Trimming cost V 4 bases and J 0 bases; bases outside gene matches: 5. Germline loops: CDR1 SGHVS, CDR2 FNYEAQ.

This rearrangement joins TRBV6-5 to TRBJ2-1, with 11 bases identical to TRBD2. V lost 6 bases to trimming and J lost 5 bases; unmatched junction nucleotides: 6. Germline values: CDR1 MNHEY, CDR2 SVGAGI. The CDR3 extends over 15 amino acids. CDR3: CASSLLAGADNEQFF. CDR3 nucleotides: TGTGCCAGCAGCCTACTAGCGGGGGCCGACAATGAGCAGTTCTTC.

This sequence joins TRBV5-8 and TRBJ1-1; 10 nucleotides agree with TRBD1. V was clipped by 9 bases and J by 3 bases; unmatched bases: 5. The CDR3 extends over 13 amino acids. CDR1 and CDR2 from the germline V gene are SGHTS and YDEGEE. Here the CDR3 DNA reads TGTGCCACCACGGACAGGGGGGACACTGAAGCTTTCTTT. Residues: CATTDRGDTEAFF.